Sequencing of this TCR beta chain was carried out in a study of CD8+ T cells in alopecia areata. The investigators collected lesional scalp punch biopsies and peripheral blood from alopecia areata patients. The V gene end was trimmed by 7 bases and the J gene end by 4 bases; junction bases not matched to a gene: 7. Germline V gene data show CDR1 as SQVTM and CDR2 as ANQGSEA. The CDR3 spans 14 residues. The authors extracted RNA and reverse transcribed it into cDNA as the sequencing template. The assay was immunoSEQ multiplex PCR, and TCRdb's table has in-frame clones only and misses some. The sample gives 90,000 to 100,000 clones, 41% of which show up once; 1% to 1.5% is in the top ten.

The source material was CD4+ T cells sorted from blood. This TCR came from a human donor with alopecia areata. This sequence joins TRBV29-1 and TRBJ1-4; 9 bases map to TRBD1. CDR3 protein: CSAKPGQGNEKLFF. As DNA, the CDR3 is TGCAGCGCCAAGCCGGGACAGGGTAATGAAAAACTGTTTTTT.